The 31 T cell receptor beta chains listed next were all sequenced from one sample in a study of T cell responses to AZD1222 COVID-19 vaccine. The assay was immunoSEQ multiplex PCR, and TCRdb's table has in-frame clones only and misses some. This sample carries 150,000 to 200,000 clones, 90% to 95% of them seen once, and the ten largest clones take approximately 2.5%. Sequenced here: peripheral blood, sampled on day 0 of AZD1222 vaccination. The receptors shown here come from an adult in good health.

The V and J genes are TRBV6-2 or TRBV6-3 and TRBJ1-4; D remains ambiguous. V was clipped by 5 bases and J by 8 bases, with 12 bases between them. Germline CDR1 MNHEY, CDR2 SVGEGT. This CDR3 spans 13 amino acids. CDR3 nucleotide sequence: TGTGCCAGCAGTACGTTCACCGCAGAAAAACTGTTTTTT. Amino acid sequence: CASSTFTAEKLFF.

CDR3 loop: CASSGRVRESANEQFF. The CDR3 DNA reads as TGTGCCAGCAGCGGTAGGGTACGGGAGAGCGCGAATGAGCAGTTCTTC. The gene calls are TRBV9 and TRBJ2-1; D might be TRBD2 (6 bases). This CDR3 is built from 16 residues. Per the germline V gene, CDR1 is SGDLS and CDR2 is YYNGEE. V lost 3 bases and J lost 7, with 20 bases in between.

The chain carries TRBV12-5 and TRBJ1-1; D might be TRBD1 (6 bases). V lost 1 base and J 6 bases, leaving 9 bases between the germline ends. Germline CDR1 LGHNT, CDR2 FRNRAP. The CDR3 loop spans 13 amino acids. CDR3 protein: CASGLDRVPEAFF. CDR3 DNA: TGTGCTAGTGGTTTGGACAGGGTGCCTGAAGCTTTCTTT.

The table lists this clone with a count of one. The chain employs TRBV4-1 and TRBJ1-1; D is unclear. Germline V CDR1 and CDR2: MGHRA, YSYEKL. This CDR3 spans 14 amino acids. V lost 3 bases and J lost 7, with 15 bases in between. The CDR3 DNA follows: TGCGCCAGCAGCCATCTAGGGCAGAATAATGAAGCTTTCTTT. Its protein product is CASSHLGQNNEAFF.

This chain connects TRBV18 to TRBJ1-2, with D unclear. V lost 3 bases and J lost 4, with 6 bases in between. Germline values: CDR1 KGHSH, CDR2 LQKENI. The CDR3 covers 12 residues. CDR3 protein: CASSPPGYGYTF. In DNA form, the CDR3 reads TGTGCCAGCTCACCCCCCGGCTATGGCTACACCTTC.

Points on this clone: The same CDR3 arises from other DNA sequences in this sample as well. This chain connects TRBV20-1 to TRBJ1-5, with D possibly matching TRBD1 (5 bases). The CDR3 sequence is 12 residues long. Germline CDR1 reads DFQATT; CDR2 reads SNEGSKA (reference sequence). Trimming cost V 3 bases and J 5 bases, with 8 bases left between them. CDR3 DNA sequence: TGCAGTGCTAGTCGGGGCGATCAGCCCCAGCATTTT. It yields the protein CSASRGDQPQHF.

CDR3 residues: CASSQDRSNQPQHF. The DNA for the CDR3 is TGTGCCAGCAGCCAGGACCGTAGCAATCAGCCCCAGCATTTT. The V gene is TRBV7-8, the J gene TRBJ1-5; D remains unclear. This CDR3 has 14 amino acids. Germline lookup yields CDR1 SGHVS and CDR2 FQNEAQ. The V and J ends lost 5 bases and 0 bases respectively, with 8 bases between them.

V is TRBV7-9 and J is TRBJ1-1, with TRBD1 matching 8 bases. There are 14 residues in the CDR3. The germline CDR1 and CDR2 sequences are SEHNR and FQNEAQ (reference sequence). V lost 5 bases and J lost 5; bases outside the gene matches: 7. The CDR3 loop reads CASSIGQGRTEAFF. DNA for the CDR3: TGTGCCAGCAGCATCGGACAGGGCCGAACTGAAGCTTTCTTT.

The chain couples TRBV6-1 to TRBJ1-2; D is ambiguous. Germline loops: CDR1 MNHNS, CDR2 SASEGT. With 7 bases removed from V and 0 bases from J, the gap between germline ends came to 12 bases. The CDR3 runs 14 residues. CDR3: CASNREEANYGYTF. CDR3 DNA: TGTGCCAGCAATCGGGAGGAAGCTAACTATGGCTACACCTTC.

The chain is built from TRBV25-1 and TRBJ2-7; tentative D call: TRBD1 (6 bases). The V gene lost 4 bases and the J gene lost 3 bases, with 16 bases spanning the gap. The CDR3 is made up of 15 amino acids. Germline CDR1 reads MGHDK; CDR2 reads SYGVNS. The CDR3 DNA follows: TGTGCCAGCAGTGGGAGATTAGGACAGAACTACGAGCAGTACTTC. This gives the protein CASSGRLGQNYEQYF.

This clone was recorded only once. The chain uses TRBV13 and TRBJ1-1; a weak D match, TRBD1 (5 bases). The germline CDR1 and CDR2 sequences are PRHDT and FYEKMQ (reference sequence). The V end was cut by 7 bases, the J end by 0 bases, with 21 bases between. This CDR3 spans 17 amino acids. CDR3 sequence reads: CASTPGGTRGLNTEAFF. CDR3 nucleotide sequence: TGTGCCAGCACCCCCGGGGGAACGCGGGGTTTGAACACTGAAGCTTTCTTT.

The V gene is TRBV5-1, the J gene TRBJ1-2; D is ambiguous. CDR1 and CDR2 (germline): SGHRS, YFSETQ. This CDR3 contains 13 residues. The ends were cut back, 0 bases at V and 3 bases at J, with 6 bases in the middle. The CDR3 loop is CASSLAADYGYTF. In DNA form, the CDR3 reads TGCGCCAGCAGCTTGGCGGCAGACTATGGCTACACCTTC.

The V and J genes are TRBV21-1 and TRBJ1-3. TRBV21-1 is described as a pseudogene. This CDR3 contains 17 residues. The CDR3: CASIANLGASSGNTIYF. The CDR3 DNA follows: TGTGCCAGCATTGCCAACCTCGGGGCAAGTTCTGGAAACACCATATATTTT.

V gene TRBV18 combines with J gene TRBJ2-1; D is undetermined. Germline V gene lookup returns CDR1 KGHSH and CDR2 LQKENI. CDR3 length: 13 amino acids. The V gene lost 2 bases and the J gene lost 9 bases, with 11 bases spanning the gap. The CDR3 DNA is TGTGCCAGCTCACCAAGGTCAGAGGTTGAGCAGTTCTTC. This gives the protein CASSPRSEVEQFF.

This clone was counted only a few times. This chain links TRBV28 with TRBJ2-7; unclear D gene. CDR1 is MDHEN and CDR2 is SYDVKM in the germline V gene. Between the trimmed V and J ends, which lost 2 bases and 3 bases, there was a span of 8 bases. There are 13 residues in the CDR3. Written as DNA, the CDR3 is TGTGCCAGCAGTTTAGGGCTGGGCTACGAGCAGTACTTC. It specifies CASSLGLGYEQYF.

The chain has TRBV19 and TRBJ2-1, with D tentatively TRBD1 or TRBD2 (5 bases each). Per germline, CDR1 LNHDA and CDR2 SQIVND (reference sequence). CDR3 length: 13 amino acids. V was pared by 1 base and J by 9 bases, with 10 bases between. CDR3 sequence reads: CASSIAGTGEQFF. The CDR3 DNA reads as TGTGCCAGTAGTATAGCGGGGACGGGTGAGCAGTTCTTC.

V is TRBV28 and J is TRBJ1-5; 11 bases are shared with TRBD1. After removal of 4 bases from V and 2 bases from J, the junction contained 4 bases not matched to a gene. Looked up from germline, CDR1 is MDHEN and CDR2 is SYDVKM. This CDR3 contains 16 residues. CDR3 DNA: TGTGCCAGCAGTTCAGGGACAGGGGGTCGCAATCAGCCCCAGCATTTT. Encoded protein: CASSSGTGGRNQPQHF.

J is TRBJ1-4 and V is TRBV23-1; D perhaps matches TRBD1 (5 bases). TRBV23-1 counts as an open reading frame of uncertain function. V lost 0 bases and J 6 bases, leaving 17 bases between the germline ends. This CDR3 has 17 amino acids. CDR3 sequence: CASSQSGTAGGYEKLFF. The CDR3 DNA is TGCGCCAGCAGTCAATCCGGGACCGCGGGGGGATATGAAAAACTGTTTTTT.

A remark on this clone: This CDR3 is also generated by other DNA sequences in the sample. The chain carries TRBV5-1 and TRBJ1-5; a possible D gene is TRBD1 (6 bases). The V end was cut by 5 bases, the J end by 0 bases, with 12 bases between. The CDR3 has 15 residues. Looked up from germline, CDR1 is SGHRS and CDR2 is YFSETQ. The CDR3 nucleotides read TGCGCCAGCAGTTTGACAGGTTATAGCAATCAGCCCCAGCATTTT. Protein sequence: CASSLTGYSNQPQHF.

This clone was counted at least ten times. The V and J genes are TRBV19 and TRBJ1-3; TRBD1 is a possible D gene (5 bases). From germline, CDR1 is LNHDA and CDR2 SQIVND (reference sequence). V lost 6 bases, J lost 2 bases, and 14 bases lay in between. The CDR3 spans 15 residues. The CDR3 loop reads CASRPDRSTGNTIYF. CDR3 coding DNA: TGTGCCAGTAGACCCGACAGAAGTACTGGAAACACCATATATTTT.

The rearrangement links TRBV19 to TRBJ2-7; 10 bases match TRBD2. The V gene's germline CDR1 is LNHDA and CDR2 SQIVND (reference sequence). There are 15 residues in the CDR3. V lost 3 bases, J lost 3 bases, and 5 bases stayed unmatched. CDR3 coding DNA: TGTGCCAGTAGTATTGAGCGGGAGGGGGTCTACGAGCAGTACTTC. This codes for CASSIEREGVYEQYF.

The chain carries TRBV9 and TRBJ1-5; maybe TRBD1 (5 bases). Deletions cut 4 bases from V and 5 bases from J, with 13 bases between. The germline gives CDR1 SGDLS, CDR2 YYNGEE. CDR3 size: 14 residues. This CDR3 reads CASSPQGLDQPQHF. DNA of the CDR3: TGTGCCAGCAGCCCTCAGGGTCTCGATCAGCCCCAGCATTTT. The full variable domain, with the rest looked up from reference TRBV9 and TRBJ1-5, is DSGVTQTPKHLITATGQRVTLRCSPRSGDLSVYWYQQSLDQGLQFLIQYYNGEERAKGNILERFSAQQFPDLHSELNLSSLELGDSALYFCASSPQGLDQPQHFGDGTRLSIL.

The rearrangement joins TRBV2 to TRBJ1-2; D is unresolved. With 11 bases removed from V and 6 bases from J, the gap between germline ends came to 22 bases. Per germline, CDR1 SNHLY and CDR2 FYNNEI. CDR3 size: 14 residues. CDR3 sequence: CAGLTTRVLDGYTF. The CDR3 DNA reads as TGTGCCGGACTAACAACCCGGGTTTTGGATGGCTACACCTTC.

This rearrangement joins TRBV30 to TRBJ1-1; maybe TRBD1 (5 bases). CDR1 is GTSNPN and CDR2 is SVGIG in the germline V gene (reference sequence). The CDR3 extends over 15 amino acids. Trimming removed 0 bases at V and 4 bases at J, with 15 bases between. CDR3 loop: CAWSVGVPLTTEAFF. The CDR3 DNA follows: TGTGCCTGGAGTGTAGGGGTCCCCCTAACCACTGAAGCTTTCTTT.

The sample holds one count of this clone. This chain links TRBV2 with TRBJ2-5, with a possible D match to TRBD2 (7 bases). Per germline, CDR1 SNHLY and CDR2 FYNNEI. The CDR3 is 18 residues long. V was cut by 6 bases and J by 2 bases, with 25 bases left in between. The CDR3 nucleotides read TGTGCCAGCAGAGGGGGGGACGGAGCCATACCTATACAAGAGACCCAGTACTTC. This translates into CASRGGDGAIPIQETQYF. The full variable domain, rest sourced from reference TRBV2 and TRBJ2-5, is EPEVTQTPSHQVTQMGQEVILRCVPISNHLYFYWYRQILGQKVEFLVSFYNNEISEKSEIFDDQFSVERPDGSNFTLKIRSTKLEDSAMYFCASRGGDGAIPIQETQYFGPGTRLLVL.

This chain uses TRBV3-1 (or the pseudogene TRBV3-2) with TRBJ1-3; 7 positions match TRBD1. The J segment lost 4 bases and the V segment lost 4 bases, leaving 4 bases of the junction unmatched. This CDR3 has 14 residues. Germline V gene data show CDR1 as LGHDT and CDR2 as YNNKEL (reference sequence). This chain's CDR3 is CASSLRGRGNTIYF. As DNA, the CDR3 is TGTGCCAGCAGCCTCAGGGGGAGAGGAAACACCATATATTTT.

This sequence joins TRBV11-2 and TRBJ2-1; possibly TRBD2 for D (7 bases). Trimming pared 3 bases from V and 8 bases from J, leaving 20 bases between. Germline values: CDR1 SGHAT, CDR2 FQNNGV. The length of the CDR3 is 16 residues. CDR3 protein: CASSLRGRAGRYEQFF. The CDR3 DNA is TGTGCCAGCAGCTTGAGGGGGAGGGCCGGGCGGTATGAGCAGTTCTTC.

The genes are TRBV30 and TRBJ2-2, with a tentative D call TRBD1 (6 bases). Germline V gene lookup returns CDR1 GTSNPN and CDR2 SVGIG (reference sequence). V was clipped by 2 bases and J by 3 bases, with 13 bases between them. This CDR3 has 15 residues. CDR3: CAWSQDRRHTGELFF. In nucleotides, the CDR3 is TGTGCCTGGAGTCAAGACAGGAGACACACCGGGGAGCTGTTTTTT. Looking up the rest from reference TRBV30 and TRBJ2-2 gives the full variable domain: SQTIHQWPATLVQPVGSPLSLECTVEGTSNPNLYWYRQAAGRGLQLLFYSVGIGQISSEVPQNLSASRPQDRQFILSSKKLLLSDSGFYLCAWSQDRRHTGELFFGEGSRLTVL.

The chain joins TRBV11-1 to TRBJ2-7; D is ambiguous. Germline V gene sequence: CDR1 SGHAT, CDR2 FQDESV (reference sequence). Trimming took off 3 bases at V and 0 bases at J, with 6 bases between the two ends. CDR3 length: 13 amino acids. As DNA, the CDR3 is TGTGCCAGCAGCTTGGATCGCTCCTACGAGCAGTACTTC. This codes for CASSLDRSYEQYF.

The V and J genes are TRBV7-8 and TRBJ2-1; perhaps TRBD2 as D (5 bases). Trimming left V 0 bases short and J 0 bases short, with 6 bases between. The germline V gene encodes CDR1 SGHVS and CDR2 FQNEAQ. The CDR3 length is 15 residues. The DNA of the CDR3 is TGTGCCAGCAGCTTAGCGGGGAGCTCCTACAATGAGCAGTTCTTC. Translated, it gives CASSLAGSSYNEQFF.

The V and J genes are TRBV10-2 and TRBJ1-2, with 9 positions matching TRBD1. The CDR3 contains 14 residues. Germline CDR1 WSHSY, CDR2 SAAADI. The trim removed 3 bases at V and 6 bases at J, leaving 5 bases unmatched. DNA for the CDR3: TGCGCCAGCAGTGATCGGGACAGGGAGCATGGCTACACCTTC. This sequence encodes CASSDRDREHGYTF.